One and the same sample provided the 9 T cell receptor beta chains below, sequenced in a study of blood T cells in healthy people across ages. Primers used in a second PCR of roughly 7 to 12 cycles were a sample-barcoded 5' primer and a J-beta primer mix. TCRdb redid the calling of the 5' RACE reads with MiXCR, one entry per CDR3 protein. The sample yields hundreds of thousands of distinct CDR3 sequences, 24% seen once. This same sample was also taken into another study, of T cells of mothers and their children.

Sequences were obtained from blood. Every receptor here comes from a boy aged 5-17 years in good health.

This clonotype was observed a handful of times. The chain uses TRBV20-1 and TRBJ2-2, with 7 bases fitting TRBD2. The CDR3 loop spans 14 amino acids. Germline V gene data show CDR1 as DFQATT and CDR2 as SNEGSKA (reference sequence). The junction had 3 bases not matched to a gene; V was cut back by 5 bases and J by 0 bases. CDR3 region: CSAQGLSNTGELFF. The CDR3 coding sequence is TGCAGTGCTCAGGGACTATCGAACACCGGGGAGCTGTTTTTT.

This clonotype has just a few counts. This rearrangement joins TRBV24-1 to TRBJ2-2; D is possibly TRBD1 or TRBD2 (5 bases each). Trimming pared 4 bases from V and 0 bases from J, leaving 11 bases between. The CDR3 loop spans 16 amino acids. Germline CDR1 KGHDR, CDR2 SFDVKD. The DNA of the CDR3 is TGTGCCACCAGTGAACCCGGGACCTCGAACACCGGGGAGCTGTTTTTT. Residues: CATSEPGTSNTGELFF.

This clonotype was counted at least ten times. The V gene is TRBV20-1, the J gene TRBJ2-7; possibly TRBD1 for D (6 bases). The CDR3 is made up of 15 amino acids. Germline-derived CDR1 and CDR2 are DFQATT and SNEGSKA (reference sequence). V lost 0 bases to trimming and J lost 1 base, with 13 bases between them. This CDR3 reads CSAREGQGFSYEQYF. The DNA of the CDR3 is TGCAGTGCTAGAGAAGGGCAGGGGTTTTCCTACGAGCAGTACTTC.

The rearrangement uses TRBV20-1 and TRBJ2-2; D gene ambiguous. Germline V CDR1 and CDR2: DFQATT, SNEGSKA (reference sequence). The CDR3 runs to 14 residues. V was shortened by 5 bases and J by 5 bases, with 15 bases between the two germline ends. The CDR3 reads CSAADVAGTGELFF. The CDR3 DNA reads TGCAGTGCTGCGGACGTTGCCGGTACCGGGGAGCTGTTTTTT.

This clonotype was observed a handful of times. One end of the junction is discordant with germline, which a read error may explain. This chain joins TRBV19 and TRBJ1-2; D gene uncertain. The germline gives CDR1 LNHDA, CDR2 SQIVND (reference sequence). The CDR3 runs 11 residues. CDR3 sequence: CASSNVFGNTF. CDR3 DNA: TGTGCCAGTAGTAACGTCTTTGGCAACACCTTC.

This chain uses TRBV4-1 with TRBJ2-3; maybe TRBD2 (6 bases). The CDR3 sequence is 12 residues long. V was pared by 0 bases and J by 14 bases, with 12 bases between. CDR1 and CDR2 (germline): MGHRA, YSYEKL. CDR3 amino acids: CASSQELAFPYF. In DNA form, the CDR3 reads TGCGCCAGCAGCCAAGAACTAGCTTTCCCGTATTTT.

J is TRBJ1-5 and V is TRBV10-3; D gene unclear. There are 11 residues in the CDR3. Trimming pared 3 bases from V and 6 bases from J, leaving 3 bases between. CDR1 and CDR2 (germline): ENHRY, SYGVKD. In nucleotides, the CDR3 is TGTGCCATCAGTGACGTTCAGCCCCAGCATTTT. It yields the protein CAISDVQPQHF.

The V call is TRBV12-3 or TRBV12-4, the J call TRBJ2-4; no definite D call. With 5 bases removed from V and 10 bases from J, the gap between germline ends came to 9 bases. The CDR3 is made up of 11 amino acids. Here the CDR3 reads CASSILTIQYF. The CDR3 nucleotides read TGTGCCAGCAGTATCTTGACAATTCAGTACTTC.

This clonotype was seen a handful of times. A read error may produce the germline difference seen at one junction end. V usage is TRBV6-5 and J usage is TRBJ2-1; 9 nucleotides line up with TRBD2. The CDR3 runs 18 residues. The germline gives CDR1 MNHEY, CDR2 SVGAGI. The CDR3 bases are TGTGCCAGCAGTTACTCGAGCGGGGGGCAGACAGCTGGGGATGAGCAGTCCTTC. This sequence encodes CASSYSSGGQTAGDEQSF.